The 24 T cell receptor beta chains reported below all come from one sample, sequenced in a study of vaccination effects on CD4 cells after COVID-19. Using immunoSEQ multiplex PCR, the repertoire was profiled, and TCRdb retains in-frame clones only, with some absent. Among 35,000 to 50,000 clones listed, around 67% were seen once. Ahead of sequencing, the ViraFEST assay grew antigen-specific CD4+ T cells using viral peptide pools. Having been cultured for about ten days, the cells underwent CD4+ T cell isolation. All vaccine recipients tested negative for nucleocapsid antibodies and had never contracted SARS-CoV-2 infection. Which antigens these TCRs recognize remains unknown. Sequenced material: CD4+ T cells from PBMCs cultured with HCoV-OC43 spike peptides, taken before COVID-19 vaccination. Subset indicated: HCoV-OC43 spike overlapping peptide pool stimulation. Receptor source: a human donor who received a COVID-19 vaccine.

This clone was seen just once. The chain carries TRBV5-1 and TRBJ2-7, with TRBD1 matching 8 bases. From germline, CDR1 is SGHRS and CDR2 YFSETQ. Trimming removed 4 bases from V and 2 bases from J; junction bases left unmatched: 5. CDR3 length: 14 amino acids. As DNA, the CDR3 is TGCGCCAGCAGCCCTGGACAGGGTCCCTACGAGCAGTACTTC. The encoded protein is CASSPGQGPYEQYF.

Only a few counts were recorded for this clone. V is TRBV14 and J is TRBJ1-3; D gene uncertain. Germline V CDR1 and CDR2: SGHDN, FVKESK. Trimming removed 6 bases at V and 2 bases at J, with 14 bases between. The CDR3 sequence is 15 residues long. The CDR3 spells CASRVSGNAGNTIYF. The CDR3 coding sequence is TGTGCCAGCAGGGTGTCCGGGAACGCTGGAAACACCATATATTTT.

This clone appeared a few times. The chain employs TRBV7-2 and TRBJ2-1, with D uncertain. The CDR3 has 14 amino acids. V was pared by 3 bases and J by 7 bases, with 13 bases between. Germline CDR1 reads SGHTA; CDR2 reads FQGNSA. The CDR3 coding sequence is TGTGCCAGCAGCTTTCTTTCCCGGACGAATGAGCAGTTCTTC. Protein: CASSFLSRTNEQFF.

The V gene is TRBV7-2, the J gene TRBJ1-2; the D is unclear. The V end was cut by 0 bases, the J end by 6 bases, with 8 bases between. Germline assignment: CDR1 SGHTA and CDR2 FQGNSA. The CDR3 loop spans 13 amino acids. The CDR3 coding sequence is TGTGCCAGCAGCTTAGCAGGGTGGGATGGCTACACCTTC. It encodes CASSLAGWDGYTF.

V and J are TRBV28 and TRBJ1-1; D might be TRBD1 (5 bases). V lost 2 bases to trimming and J lost 5 bases, with 12 bases between them. In germline, CDR1 is MDHEN, CDR2 SYDVKM. This CDR3 region has 14 residues. The CDR3 loop reads CASSLPGPGTEAFF. The CDR3 DNA reads TGTGCCAGCAGTTTACCGGGGCCGGGAACTGAAGCTTTCTTT.

The rearrangement uses TRBV4-1 and TRBJ2-4, with 10 bases fitting TRBD2. The V gene end was trimmed by 0 bases and the J gene end by 1 base; junction bases not matched to a gene: 12. Germline V gene lookup returns CDR1 MGHRA and CDR2 YSYEKL. This CDR3 has 20 residues. CDR3 nucleotides: TGCGCCAGCAGCCAAGATGGGGCCCCTGGACTAGCGGTTGCCAAAAACATTCAGTACTTC. Protein sequence: CASSQDGAPGLAVAKNIQYF.

The chain is built from TRBV5-1 and TRBJ2-1, with 9 bases fitting TRBD2. CDR3 size: 15 residues. CDR1 is SGHRS and CDR2 is YFSETQ in the germline V gene. V lost 2 bases, J lost 8 bases, and 8 bases stayed unmatched. The CDR3 nucleotides are TGCGCCAGCAGCTTCGGGAAGCGGGGGGACTATGAGCAGTTCTTC. Its translation is CASSFGKRGDYEQFF. Full variable domain (missing parts from reference TRBV5-1 and TRBJ2-1): KAGVTQTPRYLIKTRGQQVTLSCSPISGHRSVSWYQQTPGQGLQFLFEYFSETQRNKGNFPGRFSGRQFSNSRSEMNVSTLELGDSALYLCASSFGKRGDYEQFFGPGTRLTVL.

The chain carries TRBV11-3 and TRBJ2-1, with 7 bases matching TRBD1. Trimming took 3 bases from V and 5 from J; bases not matched to a gene: 7. Germline CDR1 reads SGHNT; CDR2 reads YENEEA. The CDR3 sequence is 15 residues long. The CDR3: CASSLSTGDNNEQFF. CDR3 sequence (DNA): TGTGCCAGCAGCTTGAGCACAGGGGACAACAATGAGCAGTTCTTC. Supplemented by reference TRBV11-3 and TRBJ2-1, the full variable domain reads EAGVVQSPRYKIIEKKQPVAFWCNPISGHNTLYWYLQNLGQGPELLIRYENEEAVDDSQLPKDRFSAERLKGVDSTLKIQPAELGDSAVYLCASSLSTGDNNEQFFGPGTRLTVL.

The chain couples TRBV4-3 to TRBJ2-1; D is possibly TRBD2 (6 bases). The CDR3 sequence is 17 residues long. The V gene lost 1 base and the J gene lost 4 bases, with 17 bases spanning the gap. CDR1 and CDR2 from the germline V gene are LGHNA and YSLEER. In DNA, the CDR3 is TGCGCCAGCAGCCAAGGATCGGTGGGGGGATTTTACAATGAGCAGTTCTTC. This sequence encodes CASSQGSVGGFYNEQFF.

This clone has only a few counts. This sequence joins TRBV9 and TRBJ2-7, with TRBD2 matching over 8 bases. The CDR3 is 14 amino acids. From germline, CDR1 is SGDLS and CDR2 YYNGEE. Trimming at V came to 0 bases and at J to 3 bases, leaving 2 bases not matched to a gene. As DNA, the CDR3 is TGTGCCAGCAGCGTAGCGGGAGGGTACTACGAGCAGTACTTC. Translated, it gives CASSVAGGYYEQYF.

The J gene is TRBJ1-3, the V gene TRBV6-5; D not resolved. The CDR3 covers 13 residues. Trimming removed 10 bases from V and 0 bases from J, with 10 bases in between. Germline CDR1 MNHEY, CDR2 SVGAGI. The CDR3 reads CATRWGSGNTIYF. The CDR3 DNA follows: TGTGCCACCAGGTGGGGCTCTGGAAACACCATATATTTT.

In this sample, this clone turned up once. The chain joins TRBV28 to TRBJ2-7; D gene uncertain. V gave up 4 bases and J gave up 6 bases, with 16 bases separating them. Germline CDR1 reads MDHEN; CDR2 reads SYDVKM. The CDR3 runs 14 residues. The CDR3 bases are TGTGCCAGCAGTTCGGGTTCCTCCATCGGCGAGCAGTACTTC. Its translation is CASSSGSSIGEQYF.

The V call is TRBV29-1, the J call TRBJ2-1; perhaps TRBD2 as D (6 bases). Germline CDR1 reads SQVTM; CDR2 reads ANQGSEA. The V gene lost 7 bases and the J gene lost 4 bases, with 14 bases spanning the gap. There are 13 residues in the CDR3. CDR3 DNA: TGCAGCGCCCGGGGGAGCACGTACAATGAGCAGTTCTTC. This translates into CSARGSTYNEQFF.

This clone was seen a handful of times. This chain links TRBV2 with TRBJ1-2; tentative D call: TRBD1 (6 bases). The CDR3 length is 12 residues. Germline lookup yields CDR1 SNHLY and CDR2 FYNNEI. Trimming stripped 7 bases from V and 6 bases from J, with 12 bases between. CDR3 residues: CASTSTGNGYTF. The CDR3 coding sequence is TGTGCCAGCACCTCCACAGGGAATGGCTACACCTTC.

The J gene is TRBJ1-1, the V gene TRBV7-9, with D hard to call. CDR3 length equals 14 residues. V was clipped by 1 base and J by 4 bases, with 10 bases between them. Germline V gene lookup returns CDR1 SEHNR and CDR2 FQNEAQ (reference sequence). The DNA for the CDR3 is TGTGCCAGCAGCTTAGGCAGGTCTGGCACTGAAGCTTTCTTT. Translated, it gives CASSLGRSGTEAFF.

For the CDR3, the DNA is TGCGCCAGCAGCCAAGACGGGCAGGGGGCACGAGGCCAGCATTTT. Translated: CASSQDGQGARGQHF. The chain joins TRBV4-1 to TRBJ1-5; 8 nucleotides line up with TRBD1. Germline V gives CDR1 MGHRA, CDR2 YSYEKL. The V segment lost 0 bases and the J segment 12 bases; nucleotides outside the gene matches: 10. The CDR3 runs 15 residues.

This clone was counted a single time. The V gene is TRBV12-3 or TRBV12-4, the J gene TRBJ2-7; D gene ambiguous. The CDR3 extends over 13 amino acids. The germline V and J ends were trimmed by 6 bases and 1 base, with 10 bases remaining between them. Written as DNA, the CDR3 is TGTGCCAGCAGCCCCCTCCCATCCTACGAGCAGTACTTC. Translating it yields CASSPLPSYEQYF.

A remark on this clone: Other DNA sequences within the sample encode an identical CDR3. V gene TRBV6-1 combines with J gene TRBJ1-5, with D unclear. CDR3 length equals 13 residues. CDR1 and CDR2 from the germline V gene are MNHNS and SASEGT. Trimming removed 1 base from V and 3 bases from J, with 4 bases in between. In DNA, the CDR3 is TGTGCCAGCAGTGAAGTGTCCAATCAGCCCCAGCATTTT. Protein product: CASSEVSNQPQHF.

The rearrangement joins TRBV21-1 to TRBJ2-7; the table's D call TRBD1 went unverified against the DNA. TRBV21-1 is deemed a pseudogene. The CDR3 consists of 14 residues. Here the CDR3 DNA reads TGTGCCAGGGAATCAGGGATTCCTGGGGACGAGCAGTACTTC. It translates to CARESGIPGDEQYF.

V gene TRBV18 combines with J gene TRBJ1-1; D is unresolved. This CDR3 region has 13 residues. Looked up from germline, CDR1 is KGHSH and CDR2 is LQKENI. Trimming removed 2 bases from V and 1 base from J, with 5 bases in between. In nucleotides, the CDR3 is TGTGCCAGCTCACCAAGTGGGAACACTGAAGCTTTCTTT. Protein: CASSPSGNTEAFF.

This clone was seen a handful of times. The chain couples TRBV6-5 to TRBJ2-7, with a possible D match to TRBD1 (5 bases). The V gene's germline CDR1 is MNHEY and CDR2 SVGAGI. Trimming stripped 4 bases from V and 3 bases from J, with 16 bases between. The CDR3 covers 15 residues. The CDR3 protein is CASSSPGDSNYEQYF. The DNA for the CDR3 is TGTGCCAGCAGTTCCCCTGGCGACAGTAACTACGAGCAGTACTTC.

This clone was observed a handful of times. This sequence joins TRBV6-5 and TRBJ2-7; 7 bases align to TRBD1. J was trimmed by 5 bases and V by 5 bases; bases with no gene match: 12. CDR1 and CDR2 (germline): MNHEY, SVGAGI. This CDR3 spans 15 amino acids. CDR3 residues: CASSPNYDRVNEQYF. The CDR3 DNA is TGTGCCAGCAGTCCGAACTACGACAGGGTTAACGAGCAGTACTTC.

The J gene is TRBJ2-5, the V gene TRBV5-4; D unresolved. Between the trimmed V and J ends, which lost 4 bases and 3 bases, there was a span of 16 bases. CDR3 length equals 15 residues. Germline lookup yields CDR1 SGHNT and CDR2 YYREEE (reference sequence). The CDR3 spells CASSQSGWGKETQYF. In nucleotides, the CDR3 is TGTGCCAGCAGCCAGAGTGGTTGGGGTAAAGAGACCCAGTACTTC.

The genes are TRBV19 and TRBJ1-2, with a possible D match to TRBD1 (6 bases). Germline lookup yields CDR1 LNHDA and CDR2 SQIVND (reference sequence). The CDR3 is 17 amino acids. V lost 6 bases and J lost 3, with 23 bases in between. The CDR3 bases are TGTGCCAGTAGCACCGTGCATTCTCAGGGGAGTCACTATGGCTACACCTTC. Translation: CASSTVHSQGSHYGYTF.